This passage covers 14 T cell receptor beta chains from one sample sequenced in a study of blood T cells in healthy people across ages. A second PCR, run for about 7 to 11 cycles, used a sample-barcoded 5' primer plus a J-beta primer mix. TCRdb called the 5' RACE reads again in MiXCR, with one record for every CDR3 protein. The sample consists of about 1.8 million distinct CDR3 sequences, 49% of them appearing once. Sequencing used blood. These TCRs come from a woman between 35 and 50 years old in good health.

In this sample, this clonotype turned up a few times. The chain is built from TRBV18 and TRBJ2-7; D ambiguous. The CDR3 sequence is 17 residues long. Trimming took 1 base from V and 0 from J, leaving 16 bases between them. Germline CDR1 is KGHSH and CDR2 is LQKENI. The CDR3 region has the DNA TGTGCCAGCTCACCACGAACCGATTCATACTTCTCCTACGAGCAGTACTTC. Its protein product is CASSPRTDSYFSYEQYF.

V and J are TRBV18 and TRBJ2-5, with D hard to call. V was trimmed by 1 base and J by 1 base, leaving 7 bases between them. Germline-derived CDR1 and CDR2 are KGHSH and LQKENI. This CDR3 has 14 residues. The CDR3 loop is CASSPRYSQETQYF. The CDR3 DNA is TGTGCCAGCTCACCACGTTACAGCCAAGAGACCCAGTACTTC.

This clonotype was seen a few times. V and J are TRBV9 and TRBJ2-3, with 12 bases fitting TRBD2. Trimming removed 4 bases from V and 5 bases from J; junction bases left unmatched: 8. The CDR3 contains 16 residues. Per germline, CDR1 SGDLS and CDR2 YYNGEE. CDR3 region: CASSRGLAGGEDTQYF. The CDR3 DNA reads TGTGCCAGCAGCCGAGGGCTAGCGGGGGGGGAAGATACGCAGTATTTT.

This sequence joins TRBV28 and TRBJ2-2, with a possible D match to TRBD2 (6 bases). V lost 2 bases, J lost 2 bases, and 12 bases lay in between. This CDR3 is 16 amino acids long. In germline, CDR1 is MDHEN, CDR2 SYDVKM. This CDR3 reads CASSLPLGGNTGELFF. CDR3 coding DNA: TGTGCCAGCAGTTTACCCCTGGGGGGAAACACCGGGGAGCTGTTTTTT. Variable domain in full (rest from reference TRBV28 and TRBJ2-2): DVKVTQSSRYLVKRTGEKVFLECVQDMDHENMFWYRQDPGLGLRLIYFSYDVKMKEKGDIPEGYSVSREKKERFSLILESASTNQTSMYLCASSLPLGGNTGELFFGEGSRLTVL.

The chain carries TRBV5-1 and TRBJ2-1; D is unresolved. The CDR3 consists of 11 residues. Germline values: CDR1 SGHRS, CDR2 YFSETQ. V shed 0 bases and J shed 15 bases, with 10 bases lying between them. CDR3 DNA: TGCGCCAGCAGCTTGGAGGTGGATCTGTTCTTC. This codes for CASSLEVDLFF.

This sequence joins TRBV12-3 or TRBV12-4 and TRBJ2-7, with 8 bases that match TRBD1. Trimming removed 4 bases from V and 1 base from J; junction bases left unmatched: 9. This CDR3 contains 16 residues. CDR3 region: CASSSTRQGRSYEQYF. In nucleotides, the CDR3 is TGTGCCAGCAGTTCAACTCGACAGGGGAGGTCCTACGAGCAGTACTTC.

This clonotype was counted only a few times. The chain joins TRBV7-2 to TRBJ1-2; TRBD1 matches 7 bases. Trimming took 6 bases from V and 4 from J; bases not matched to a gene: 8. CDR1 and CDR2 (germline): SGHTA, FQGNSA. The CDR3 has 14 residues. The DNA for the CDR3 is TGTGCCAGCAGTCGTGACAGGGAGGTCTATGGCTACACCTTC. Protein sequence: CASSRDREVYGYTF.

The rearrangement uses TRBV6-2 or TRBV6-3 and TRBJ2-6; D ambiguous. The ends were cut back, 2 bases at V and 0 bases at J, with 8 bases in the middle. Germline-derived CDR1 and CDR2 are MNHEY and SVGEGT. The CDR3 is 16 amino acids. CDR3 region: CASSYPPDSGANVLTF. Here the CDR3 DNA reads TGTGCCAGCAGTTACCCCCCAGACTCTGGGGCCAACGTCCTGACTTTC.

The chain has TRBV6-1 and TRBJ1-4, with a tentative D call TRBD1 (6 bases). CDR3 size: 19 residues. The germline gives CDR1 MNHNS, CDR2 SASEGT. Trimming took off 5 bases at V and 4 bases at J, with 26 bases between the two ends. As DNA, the CDR3 is TGTGCCAGCAGTCGCACTTCGGGGGCGGGGCCGAATGATAATGAAAAACTGTTTTTT. Translation: CASSRTSGAGPNDNEKLFF.

There are a few counts of this clonotype. J is TRBJ1-2 and V is TRBV12-3 or TRBV12-4; 7 bases agree with TRBD1. The V segment lost 5 bases and the J segment 6 bases; nucleotides outside the gene matches: 12. The CDR3 covers 15 residues. Here the CDR3 reads CASSPTKTGLNGYTF. CDR3 nucleotide sequence: TGTGCCAGCAGTCCAACAAAGACAGGGTTGAATGGCTACACCTTC.

This clonotype showed up just a few times. J is TRBJ1-2 and V is TRBV28, with D tentatively TRBD1 (6 bases). CDR1 MDHEN and CDR2 SYDVKM come from the germline V gene. This CDR3 comprises 14 residues. V lost 5 bases to trimming and J lost 6 bases, with 16 bases between them. CDR3 amino acids: CASSDPGDGDGYTF. As DNA, the CDR3 is TGTGCCAGCAGTGATCCAGGGGATGGTGATGGCTACACCTTC.

This chain uses TRBV4-3 with TRBJ1-2, with no clear D. Looked up from germline, CDR1 is LGHNA and CDR2 is YSLEER. The CDR3 loop spans 15 amino acids. The V end was cut by 4 bases, the J end by 6 bases, with 18 bases between. The CDR3 nucleotides are TGCGCCAGCAGCCTCCAATCGTGGAGCCCGGATGGCTACACCTTC. Translated: CASSLQSWSPDGYTF.

In this sample, this clonotype turned up once. This chain links TRBV6-5 with TRBJ1-1; D gene ambiguous. The CDR3 loop spans 15 amino acids. Trimming left V 6 bases short and J 2 bases short, with 16 bases between. Germline CDR1 MNHEY, CDR2 SVGAGI. CDR3 sequence reads: CASRRRETRNTEAFF. DNA of the CDR3: TGTGCCAGCAGACGGCGGGAGACACGCAACACTGAAGCTTTCTTT.

The chain employs TRBV28 and TRBJ1-5; TRBD1 matches at 7 bases. The germline V gene has CDR1 MDHEN and CDR2 SYDVKM. V was clipped by 6 bases and J by 3 bases; unmatched bases: 8. There are 15 residues in the CDR3. CDR3 in amino acids: CASRYGTALNQPQHF. Here the CDR3 DNA reads TGTGCCAGCAGATACGGGACAGCCCTCAATCAGCCCCAGCATTTT.